What follows is one T cell receptor (beta chain) and its context. Its antigen remains unidentified. This CDR3 has 15 amino acids. The V gene's germline CDR1 is SGHNT and CDR2 YYREEE (reference sequence). Trimming left V 1 base short and J 10 bases short, with 15 bases between. This record belongs to a study of STAT3 mutations in large granular lymphocyte leukemia. Broader study findings: Every T-cell large granular lymphocyte leukemia patient had at least one immunodominant TCR beta clonotype.

Only in-frame clones appear in the TCRdb table, and some are missing; sequencing was by immunoSEQ multiplex PCR. The sample contains about 16,000 clones, about 83% of which appear only once. This chain links TRBV5-4 with TRBJ1-6; weak D call: TRBD1 (6 bases). Sequenced material: peripheral blood mononuclear cells. This TCR derives from a man aged 50-59 years with T-cell large granular lymphocyte leukemia. Some clones in this sample may be carry-over from other donors' samples. Here the CDR3 reads CASSLNGQRTSPLHF. The CDR3 DNA reads as TGTGCCAGCAGCTTGAATGGACAGCGAACATCACCCCTCCACTTT.